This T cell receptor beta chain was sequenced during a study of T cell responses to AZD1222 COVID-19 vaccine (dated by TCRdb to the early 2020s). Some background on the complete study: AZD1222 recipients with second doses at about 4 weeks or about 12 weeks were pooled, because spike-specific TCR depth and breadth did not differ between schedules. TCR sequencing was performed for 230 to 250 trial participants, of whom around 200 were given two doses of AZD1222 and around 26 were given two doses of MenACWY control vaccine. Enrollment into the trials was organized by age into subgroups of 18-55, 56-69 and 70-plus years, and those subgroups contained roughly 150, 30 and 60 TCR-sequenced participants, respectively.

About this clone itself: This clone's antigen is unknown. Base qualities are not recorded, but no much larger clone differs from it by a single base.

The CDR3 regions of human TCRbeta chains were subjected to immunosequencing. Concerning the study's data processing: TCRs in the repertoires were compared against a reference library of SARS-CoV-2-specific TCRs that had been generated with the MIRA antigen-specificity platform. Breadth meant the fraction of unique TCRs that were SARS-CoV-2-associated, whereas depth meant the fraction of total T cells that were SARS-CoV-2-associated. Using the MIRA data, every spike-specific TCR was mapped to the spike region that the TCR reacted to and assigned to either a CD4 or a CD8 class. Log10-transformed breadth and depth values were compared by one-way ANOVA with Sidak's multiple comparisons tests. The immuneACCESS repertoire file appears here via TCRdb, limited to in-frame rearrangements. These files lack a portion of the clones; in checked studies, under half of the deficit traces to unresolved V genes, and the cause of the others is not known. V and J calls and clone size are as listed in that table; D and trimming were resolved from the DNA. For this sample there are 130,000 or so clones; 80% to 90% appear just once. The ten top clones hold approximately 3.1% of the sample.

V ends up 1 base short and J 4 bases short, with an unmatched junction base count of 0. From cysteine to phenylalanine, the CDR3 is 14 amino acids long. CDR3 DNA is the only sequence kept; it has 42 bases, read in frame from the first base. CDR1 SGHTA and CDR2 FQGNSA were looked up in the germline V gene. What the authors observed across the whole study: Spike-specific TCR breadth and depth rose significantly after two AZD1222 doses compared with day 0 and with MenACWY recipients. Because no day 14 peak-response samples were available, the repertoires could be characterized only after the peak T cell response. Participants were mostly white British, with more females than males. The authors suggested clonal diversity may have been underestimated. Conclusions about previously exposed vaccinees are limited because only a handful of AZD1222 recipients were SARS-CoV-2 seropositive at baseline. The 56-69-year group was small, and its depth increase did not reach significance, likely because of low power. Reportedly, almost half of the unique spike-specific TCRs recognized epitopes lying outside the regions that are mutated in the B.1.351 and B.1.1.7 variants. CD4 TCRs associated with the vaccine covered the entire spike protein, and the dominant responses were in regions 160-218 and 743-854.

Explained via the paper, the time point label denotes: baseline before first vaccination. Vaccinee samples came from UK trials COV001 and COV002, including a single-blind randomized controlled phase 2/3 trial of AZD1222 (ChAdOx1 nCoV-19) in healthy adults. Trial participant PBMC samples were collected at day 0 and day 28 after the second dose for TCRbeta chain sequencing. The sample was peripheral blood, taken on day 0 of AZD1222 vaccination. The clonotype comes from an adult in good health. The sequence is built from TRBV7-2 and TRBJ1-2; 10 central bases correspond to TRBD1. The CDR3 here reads CASSLGQGAYGYTF. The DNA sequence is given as TGTGCCAGCAGCTTAGGACAGGGGGCCTATGGCTACACCTTC.